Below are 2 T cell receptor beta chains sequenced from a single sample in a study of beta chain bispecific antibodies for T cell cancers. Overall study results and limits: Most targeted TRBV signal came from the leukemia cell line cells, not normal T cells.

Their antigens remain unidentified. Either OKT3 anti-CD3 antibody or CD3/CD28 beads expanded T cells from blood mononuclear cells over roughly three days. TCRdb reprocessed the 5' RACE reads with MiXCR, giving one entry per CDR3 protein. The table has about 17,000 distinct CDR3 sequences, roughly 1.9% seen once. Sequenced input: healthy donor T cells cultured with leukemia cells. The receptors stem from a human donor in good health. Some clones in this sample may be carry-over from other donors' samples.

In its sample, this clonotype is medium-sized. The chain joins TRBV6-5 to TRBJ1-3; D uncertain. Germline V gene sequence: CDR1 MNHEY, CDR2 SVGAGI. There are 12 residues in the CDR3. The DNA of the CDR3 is TGTGCGACACTCTCCTATGGAAACACCATATATTTT. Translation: CATLSYGNTIYF.

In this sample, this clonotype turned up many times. In DNA, the CDR3 is TGTGCCAGCAGCGTAGTAGACAGGTCGGCAAGCGGCTACACCTTC. It codes for CASSVVDRSASGYTF. The rearrangement uses TRBV9 and TRBJ1-2; TRBD1 might be the D (6 bases). The CDR3 length is 15 residues. V was clipped by 0 bases and J by 8 bases, with 17 bases between them. Germline V lookup: CDR1 SGDLS, CDR2 YYNGEE.